The rows below give T cell receptor beta chains drawn from one sample of a study of technical replicates of blood from a handful of donors. Assay used: immunoSEQ multiplex PCR; TCRdb lists only in-frame clones, some missing. The sample records about 89,000 clones, just under 95% being singletons. The sample taken for sequencing was T cells isolated from PBMCs. These receptors all stem from a human donor in good health. Both conserved end residues are part of each CDR3. D genes are given only for firm matches. Where a row states a size, it is once, few, many or the class of an expanded clone; other rows omit it.

D gene,CDR3 length,clone size,V gene,J gene,CDR3 protein,CDR3 DNA
TRBD2,17,.,TRBV7-8,TRBJ2-2,CASSAGLAGASTGELFF,TGTGCCAGCAGCGCGGGACTAGCGGGAGCCAGCACCGGGGAGCTGTTTTTT
.,17,.,TRBV27,TRBJ1-2,CASSFPRRWGTDYGYTF,TGTGCCAGCAGCTTCCCCAGGAGGTGGGGAACAGACTATGGCTACACCTTC
.,15,.,TRBV4-1,TRBJ2-5,CASSQEPLGYETQYF,TGCGCCAGCAGCCAAGAACCCCTAGGTTACGAGACCCAGTACTTC
.,13,.,TRBV10-3,TRBJ1-3,CATGGGSGNTIYF,TGTGCCACCGGCGGTGGGTCTGGAAACACCATATATTTT
.,16,.,TRBV7-6,TRBJ2-5,CASSPDIRRGQETQYF,TGTGCCAGCAGCCCAGACATTAGGAGGGGCCAAGAGACCCAGTACTTC
TRBD1,15,.,TRBV15,TRBJ1-4,CATSSGQGRVAKLFF,TGTGCCACCAGCAGCGGACAGGGTCGGGTCGCAAAACTGTTTTTT
.,14,.,TRBV21-1,TRBJ2-3,CASSKGLGTDTQYF,TGTGCCAGCAGCAAAGGGTTAGGCACAGATACGCAGTATTTT
.,14,.,TRBV5-5,TRBJ2-1,CASSLAAGQNEQFF,TGTGCCAGCAGCTTGGCCGCAGGGCAGAATGAGCAGTTCTTC
.,13,once,TRBV5-6,TRBJ1-2,CASSPLRGHGYTF,TGTGCCAGCAGCCCGCTCAGGGGCCATGGCTACACCTTC
TRBD2,16,.,TRBV9,TRBJ2-1,CASSVRTSGTYNEQFF,TGTGCCAGCAGCGTTCGAACTAGCGGTACCTACAATGAGCAGTTCTTC
.,11,.,TRBV7-9,TRBJ1-1,CASSLGLEAFF,TGTGCCAGCAGCTTAGGTCTTGAAGCTTTCTTT
TRBD1,13,.,TRBV2,TRBJ1-1,CASRGQENTEAFF,TGTGCCAGCAGAGGACAGGAGAACACTGAAGCTTTCTTT
TRBD1,17,.,TRBV7-9,TRBJ2-7,CASSGNRQGSISYEQYF,TGTGCCAGCAGCGGAAACAGACAGGGGTCGATCTCCTACGAGCAGTACTTC
TRBD1,18,.,TRBV7-9,TRBJ2-2,CASSSRTGQGDPTGELFF,TGTGCCAGCAGCTCCAGAACGGGACAGGGGGACCCCACCGGGGAGCTGTTTTTT
.,15,.,TRBV5-1,TRBJ2-2,CASSRGPGRSGELFF,TGCGCCAGCAGCCGGGGACCGGGGAGGTCCGGGGAGCTGTTTTTT
.,15,.,TRBV12-5,TRBJ1-1,CASGFPTAFWTEAFF,TGTGCTAGTGGTTTTCCGACAGCTTTCTGGACTGAAGCTTTCTTT
TRBD2,14,.,TRBV5-1,TRBJ2-3,CASRGSGSVNTQYF,TGCGCCAGCCGGGGTAGCGGGAGTGTAAATACGCAGTATTTT
TRBD2,20,.,TRBV2,TRBJ2-1,CANQLYAGLAGGPIGNEQFF,TGTGCCAACCAACTTTATGCCGGACTAGCGGGGGGGCCTATCGGGAATGAGCAGTTCTTC
.,20,.,TRBV11-3,TRBJ1-1,CASSLVLWVSRSTLAPEAFF,TGTGCCAGCAGCTTAGTATTATGGGTTTCTCGGAGTACCTTGGCCCCTGAAGCTTTCTTT
.,14,.,TRBV7-9,TRBJ1-5,CASSPRQANQPQHF,TGTGCCAGCAGCCCCCGACAGGCCAATCAGCCCCAGCATTTT
TRBD2,14,.,TRBV27,TRBJ2-7,CASSPSGISYEQYF,TGTGCCAGCAGCCCTAGCGGGATCTCCTACGAGCAGTACTTC
TRBD1,16,.,TRBV5-1,TRBJ2-7,CASSLATGTGGNEQYF,TGCGCCAGCAGCTTGGCCACCGGGACAGGGGGCAACGAGCAGTACTTC
TRBD2,16,.,TRBV7-9,TRBJ2-3,CASSKTSGSPSDTQYF,TGTGCCAGCAGCAAGACTAGCGGGAGTCCCTCAGATACGCAGTATTTT
TRBD1,13,.,TRBV7-9,TRBJ1-1,CASSSGQGEEAFF,TGTGCCAGCAGCTCAGGACAGGGAGAGGAAGCTTTCTTT
.,15,.,TRBV4-1,TRBJ2-7,CASSGGLAGAVEQYF,TGCGCCAGCAGCGGAGGACTTGCGGGGGCGGTCGAGCAGTACTTC
.,15,.,TRBV19,TRBJ1-1,CASSTSRDLNTEAFF,TGTGCCAGTAGTACCAGCCGTGACTTGAACACTGAAGCTTTCTTT
.,14,.,TRBV5-1,TRBJ2-7,CASSSDTDLSEQYF,TGCGCCAGCAGCTCGGACACGGACCTCTCCGAGCAGTACTTC
.,14,once,TRBV19,TRBJ1-2,CASSPSGGYYGYTF,TGTGCCAGTAGCCCCTCAGGAGGTTACTATGGCTACACCTTC
.,12,once,TRBV6-5,TRBJ2-7,CASSYSRSEQYF,TGTGCCAGCAGTTACTCGAGGAGCGAGCAGTACTTC
TRBD1,15,.,TRBV18,TRBJ2-6,CASSSGQGGANVLTF,TGTGCCAGCTCATCGGGACAGGGGGGGGCCAACGTCCTGACTTTC
TRBD1,14,.,TRBV6-6,TRBJ2-3,CASIPGQGADTQYF,TGTGCCAGCATTCCGGGACAGGGCGCTGATACGCAGTATTTT
.,16,.,TRBV11-3,TRBJ1-1,CASSLGEWGPDTEAFF,TGTGCCAGCAGCTTAGGTGAATGGGGCCCGGACACTGAAGCTTTCTTT
.,14,.,TRBV27,TRBJ1-5,CASRRTGTNQPQHF,TGTGCCAGCAGGCGAACAGGGACCAATCAGCCCCAGCATTTT
.,15,.,TRBV2,TRBJ2-7,CASSGLAGSSYEQYF,TGTGCCAGCAGTGGTCTGGCGGGGTCTTCCTACGAGCAGTACTTC
TRBD1,14,.,TRBV5-1,TRBJ2-2,CATAPGQGSGELFF,TGCGCCACCGCACCGGGACAGGGTTCCGGGGAGCTGTTTTTT
.,15,.,TRBV18,TRBJ1-2,CASSRDQGLGYGYTF,TGTGCCAGCTCACGAGACCAGGGACTCGGCTATGGCTACACCTTC
.,15,.,TRBV6-5,TRBJ1-1,CASSYGDEGNTEAFF,TGTGCCAGCAGTTACGGGGATGAGGGGAACACTGAAGCTTTCTTT